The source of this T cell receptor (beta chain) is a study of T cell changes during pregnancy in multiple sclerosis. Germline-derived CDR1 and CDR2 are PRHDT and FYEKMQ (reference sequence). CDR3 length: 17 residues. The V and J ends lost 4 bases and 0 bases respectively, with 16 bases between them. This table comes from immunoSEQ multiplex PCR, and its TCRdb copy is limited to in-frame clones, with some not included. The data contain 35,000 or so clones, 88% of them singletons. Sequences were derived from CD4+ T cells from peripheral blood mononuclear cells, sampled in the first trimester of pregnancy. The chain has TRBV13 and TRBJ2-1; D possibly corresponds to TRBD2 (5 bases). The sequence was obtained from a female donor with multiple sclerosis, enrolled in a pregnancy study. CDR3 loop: CASSSYFTGSSYNEQFF. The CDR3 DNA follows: TGTGCCAGCAGCTCTTATTTTACGGGAAGCTCCTACAATGAGCAGTTCTTC.